Following are 9 T cell receptor beta chains from one sample sequenced in a study of Ad26.COV2.S vaccination and SARS-CoV-2 variants. TCRdb keeps only in-frame clones here, not all; method: immunoSEQ multiplex PCR. Of hundreds of thousands of clones listed, around 87% are singletons. Documented treatment: some 20 received Ad26.COV2.S at low or high dose, single or two shots; roughly five received placebo; per-sample allocation not given. On day 63 after the first injection, vaccine and placebo recipients gave samples. Sequencing was performed on peripheral blood, taken in a trial of Ad26.COV2.S vaccine versus placebo. Receptor source: a person aged 18 to 59 who received the Ad26.COV2.S COVID-19 vaccine or a placebo.

The chain is built from TRBV12-5 and TRBJ1-6; weak D call: TRBD1 (6 bases). This CDR3 contains 17 residues. Trimming took off 3 bases at V and 0 bases at J, with 12 bases between the two ends. Germline V gene data show CDR1 as LGHNT and CDR2 as FRNRAP. The DNA for the CDR3 is TGTGCTAGTGGTTTCCACCAGGGGAGCTCCTATAATTCACCCCTCCACTTT. This gives the protein CASGFHQGSSYNSPLHF.

This clone was counted a single time. V usage is TRBV7-3 and J usage is TRBJ2-1; the D gene is possibly TRBD1 (6 bases). V was cut by 3 bases and J by 8 bases, with 11 bases left in between. The CDR3 loop spans 13 amino acids. Germline CDR1 is SGHTA and CDR2 is FQGTGA. The CDR3 here is CASSFLTGHEQFF. In DNA form, the CDR3 reads TGTGCCAGCAGCTTTCTGACAGGCCATGAGCAGTTCTTC.

The chain has TRBV12-3 or TRBV12-4 and TRBJ1-1, with D unresolved. The V and J ends lost 7 bases and 5 bases respectively, with 14 bases between them. The CDR3 loop spans 13 amino acids. The CDR3 sequence: CASTPGLGTEAFF. As DNA, the CDR3 is TGTGCCAGCACCCCCGGCCTGGGGACTGAAGCTTTCTTT.

V usage is TRBV7-3 and J usage is TRBJ2-3; D remains unclear. Per germline, CDR1 SGHTA and CDR2 FQGTGA. The CDR3 has 14 residues. The ends were cut back, 3 bases at V and 2 bases at J, with 9 bases in the middle. The CDR3 DNA sequence: TGTGCCAGCAGCTTCGGACCCCTCACAGATACGCAGTATTTT. It specifies CASSFGPLTDTQYF.

The gene calls are TRBV6-4 and TRBJ2-3; D not resolved. The V gene's germline CDR1 is MRHNA and CDR2 SNTAGT. V dropped 3 bases and J dropped 1 base, with 14 bases sitting between them. This CDR3 contains 16 residues. The CDR3 protein is CASSELCVQGTDTQYF. As DNA, the CDR3 is TGTGCCAGCAGTGAGCTCTGCGTCCAGGGCACAGATACGCAGTATTTT.

The rearrangement links TRBV10-3 to TRBJ1-3; unclear D gene. V dropped 0 bases and J dropped 8 bases, with 14 bases sitting between them. From germline, CDR1 is ENHRY and CDR2 SYGVKD. This CDR3 spans 15 amino acids. The CDR3: CAISESGPQADTIYF. In nucleotides, the CDR3 is TGTGCCATCAGTGAGTCAGGACCACAAGCGGACACCATATATTTT.

The gene calls are TRBV9 and TRBJ2-3; TRBD2 is a possible D gene (5 bases). The CDR3 loop spans 17 amino acids. V gave up 3 bases and J gave up 2 bases, with 19 bases separating them. Germline assignment: CDR1 SGDLS and CDR2 YYNGEE. The CDR3 reads CASSGGLRPETTDTQYF. CDR3 nucleotide sequence: TGTGCCAGCAGCGGAGGGTTACGGCCCGAGACCACAGATACGCAGTATTTT.

The V gene is TRBV19, the J gene TRBJ2-2; TRBD2 matches 9 bases. The CDR3 runs to 17 residues. CDR1 is LNHDA and CDR2 is SQIVND in the germline V gene (reference sequence). Unmatched junction bases numbered 11, after V lost 3 bases and J lost 6 bases. The CDR3 here is CASSILAGGGASGELFF. The CDR3 DNA reads TGTGCCAGTAGTATTCTGGCCGGCGGGGGGGCATCCGGGGAGCTGTTTTTT. The full variable domain, in which reference TRBV19 and TRBJ2-2 provide the parts outside the CDR3, is DGGITQSPKYLFRKEGQNVTLSCEQNLNHDAMYWYRQDPGQGLRLIYYSQIVNDFQKGDIAEGYSVSREKKESFPLTVTSAQKNPTAFYLCASSILAGGGASGELFFGEGSRLTVL.

The chain is built from TRBV7-9 and TRBJ2-7; D is ambiguous. Germline values: CDR1 SEHNR, CDR2 FQNEAQ (reference sequence). V was shortened by 6 bases and J by 0 bases, with 18 bases between the two germline ends. The CDR3 extends over 16 amino acids. The CDR3 DNA follows: TGTGCCAGCAGTCGAACCGACGGCTCGCGCTCCTACGAGCAGTACTTC. This sequence encodes CASSRTDGSRSYEQYF.